The 25 T cell receptor beta chains in this list originate from one sample, sequenced in a study of Ad26.COV2.S vaccination and SARS-CoV-2 variants. Regarding treatment: some 20 received Ad26.COV2.S at low or high dose, single or two shots; roughly five received placebo; per-sample allocation not given. Samples came from day 63 after the first vaccine or placebo injection. Assay used: immunoSEQ multiplex PCR; TCRdb lists only in-frame clones, some missing. The sample records around 320,000 clones, roughly 91% being singletons. The sample in question was peripheral blood, obtained in a trial of Ad26.COV2.S vaccine versus placebo. The source of these receptors is a person between 18 and 65 years old who received the Ad26.COV2.S COVID-19 vaccine or a placebo.

The rearrangement joins TRBV7-9 to TRBJ2-1, with 9 bases matching TRBD1. The V gene end was trimmed by 5 bases and the J gene end by 7 bases; junction bases not matched to a gene: 9. CDR3 length equals 15 residues. Looked up from germline, CDR1 is SEHNR and CDR2 is FQNEAQ (reference sequence). The CDR3 DNA sequence: TGTGCCAGCAGCCTTAGACAGGGGGGCATTAATGAGCAGTTCTTC. This gives the protein CASSLRQGGINEQFF.

This sequence joins TRBV30 and TRBJ1-2; no clear D gene. This CDR3 region has 14 residues. Germline CDR1 GTSNPN, CDR2 SVGIG (reference sequence). V dropped 1 base and J dropped 5 bases, with 14 bases sitting between them. The CDR3 DNA reads as TGTGCCTGGAGTGGGACCGGGATTTCATATGGCTACACCTTC. Amino acids: CAWSGTGISYGYTF.

The chain combines TRBV5-5 with TRBJ2-7, with TRBD1 as a possible D gene (6 bases). CDR3 length equals 15 residues. Trimming cost V 0 bases and J 0 bases, with 10 bases left between them. The germline CDR1 and CDR2 sequences are SGHKS and YYEKEE (reference sequence). CDR3 loop: CASSLEGTISYEQYF. DNA for the CDR3: TGTGCCAGCAGCTTGGAAGGGACAATCTCCTACGAGCAGTACTTC.

J is TRBJ1-6 and V is TRBV27, with D tentatively TRBD1 (6 bases). The length of the CDR3 is 14 residues. Germline CDR1 MNHEY, CDR2 SMNVEV (reference sequence). Trimming removed 2 bases at V and 9 bases at J, with 11 bases between. CDR3 sequence (DNA): TGTGCCAGCAGTTTACAGGGGCTCGGTTCACCCCTCCACTTT. It is translated as CASSLQGLGSPLHF.

This chain joins TRBV6-5 and TRBJ1-2; TRBD1 matches at 8 bases. V lost 6 bases and J lost 6; bases outside the gene matches: 12. Per germline, CDR1 MNHEY and CDR2 SVGAGI. The CDR3 spans 15 residues. The CDR3 bases are TGTGCCAGCAGGATCGTGGGCAGGGGGCCTGATGGCTACACCTTC. Translation gives CASRIVGRGPDGYTF.

The chain is built from TRBV2 and TRBJ2-1; 8 bases match TRBD1. The length of the CDR3 is 11 residues. J lost 6 bases, V lost 10 bases, and 2 bases had no gene match. CDR1 SNHLY and CDR2 FYNNEI come from the germline V gene. This chain's CDR3 is CAKDRANEQFF. CDR3 DNA: TGTGCCAAGGACAGGGCCAATGAGCAGTTCTTC. Supplemented by reference TRBV2 and TRBJ2-1, the full variable domain reads EPEVTQTPSHQVTQMGQEVILRCVPISNHLYFYWYRQILGQKVEFLVSFYNNEISEKSEIFDDQFSVERPDGSNFTLKIRSTKLEDSAMYFCAKDRANEQFFGPGTRLTVL.

J is TRBJ1-3 and V is TRBV30; perhaps TRBD1 as D (5 bases). CDR3 size: 17 residues. Trimming shortened V by 1 base and J by 0 bases, and 16 bases separated the two germline ends. CDR1 is GTSNPN, CDR2 SVGIG, per germline (reference sequence). Here the CDR3 DNA reads TGTGCCTGGAGTGCCCCTGGGGCGAGAAGCTCTGGAAACACCATATATTTT. Translating gives CAWSAPGARSSGNTIYF. Complete variable domain (other parts from reference TRBV30 and TRBJ1-3): SQTIHQWPATLVQPVGSPLSLECTVEGTSNPNLYWYRQAAGRGLQLLFYSVGIGQISSEVPQNLSASRPQDRQFILSSKKLLLSDSGFYLCAWSAPGARSSGNTIYFGEGSWLTVV.

The chain links TRBV15 to TRBJ2-3; 7 bases match TRBD1. The CDR3 spans 16 residues. CDR1 is LNHNV and CDR2 is YYDKDF in the germline V gene (reference sequence). V dropped 2 bases and J dropped 0; count of bases not matched to a gene: 5. CDR3 nucleotide sequence: TGTGCCACCAGCAGACAGGGACAGCCAAGCACAGATACGCAGTATTTT. Translated: CATSRQGQPSTDTQYF.

This rearrangement joins TRBV5-4 to TRBJ2-5, with 7 bases matching TRBD1. CDR1 is SGHNT, CDR2 YYREEE, per germline (reference sequence). V was clipped by 4 bases and J by 0 bases; unmatched bases: 3. The CDR3 loop spans 14 amino acids. As DNA, the CDR3 is TGTGCCAGCAGCCGACAGGGCTACCAAGAGACCCAGTACTTC. It encodes CASSRQGYQETQYF.

In the case of this clone: Additional DNA sequences in this sample encode the identical CDR3. The chain recombines TRBV18 with TRBJ1-2; unclear D gene. The V and J ends lost 4 bases and 1 base respectively, with 4 bases between them. There are 12 residues in the CDR3. Germline V gene sequence: CDR1 KGHSH, CDR2 LQKENI. CDR3 sequence: CASSLDNYGYTF. CDR3 DNA sequence: TGTGCCAGCTCACTGGATAACTATGGCTACACCTTC.

This sequence joins TRBV30 and TRBJ2-7; D may be TRBD1 (5 bases). CDR1 GTSNPN and CDR2 SVGIG come from the germline V gene (reference sequence). The CDR3 covers 12 residues. V lost 2 bases, J lost 5 bases, and 10 bases lay in between. Here the CDR3 reads CAWSSQGHEQYF. The DNA for the CDR3 is TGTGCCTGGAGTTCGCAGGGCCACGAGCAGTACTTC.

The chain uses TRBV25-1 and TRBJ2-7, with 8 positions matching TRBD1. After removal of 1 base from V and 3 bases from J, the junction contained 5 bases not matched to a gene. CDR1 MGHDK and CDR2 SYGVNS come from the germline V gene. The CDR3 has 15 amino acids. DNA for the CDR3: TGTGCCAGCAGTGAATCCGGGACAGGAAACTACGAGCAGTACTTC. Translation gives CASSESGTGNYEQYF.

V usage is TRBV11-2 and J usage is TRBJ1-1; unclear D gene. V was cut by 4 bases and J by 1 base, with 10 bases left in between. This CDR3 spans 14 amino acids. In germline, CDR1 is SGHAT, CDR2 FQNNGV. The CDR3 loop reads CASSSTRQNTEAFF. The DNA for the CDR3 is TGTGCCAGCAGCTCTACTCGGCAGAACACTGAAGCTTTCTTT. Together with reference TRBV11-2 and TRBJ1-1, the CDR3 gives the full variable domain: EAGVAQSPRYKIIEKRQSVAFWCNPISGHATLYWYQQILGQGPKLLIQFQNNGVVDDSQLPKDRFSAERLKGVDSTLKIQPAKLEDSAVYLCASSSTRQNTEAFFGQGTRLTVV.

V is TRBV4-3 and J is TRBJ1-1, with 8 positions matching TRBD1. With 5 bases clipped from V and 5 bases from J, the junction kept 10 bases outside the gene matches. CDR1 is LGHNA and CDR2 is YSLEER in the germline V gene. CDR3 length equals 15 residues. In DNA, the CDR3 is TGCGCCAGCAGCTGGGGCAGGGGGCCAGGTACTGAAGCTTTCTTT. The encoded protein is CASSWGRGPGTEAFF.

This clone was counted between two and nine times. V and J are TRBV7-2 and TRBJ1-5; possible D gene TRBD1, 6 bases. Germline V CDR1 and CDR2: SGHTA, FQGNSA. This CDR3 contains 15 residues. V was pared by 3 bases and J by 2 bases, with 11 bases between. CDR3: CASSFSRTGNQPQHF. The CDR3 DNA reads as TGTGCCAGCAGCTTCTCCCGGACAGGCAATCAGCCCCAGCATTTT.

The chain is built from TRBV9 and TRBJ2-7; possibly TRBD1 for D (6 bases). The germline gives CDR1 SGDLS, CDR2 YYNGEE. The CDR3 runs to 16 residues. Trimming cost V 0 bases and J 1 base, with 14 bases left between them. The CDR3, as DNA: TGTGCCAGCAGCGTAGGACAGGACCCCTTTTCCTACGAGCAGTACTTC. Translated, it gives CASSVGQDPFSYEQYF.

The DNA for the CDR3 is TGTGCCAGCAGCTTATACAGGACGGACGATGAGCAGTTCTTC. Its translation is CASSLYRTDDEQFF. The chain links TRBV13 to TRBJ2-1, with TRBD1 as a possible D gene (5 bases). The CDR3 extends over 14 amino acids. Germline V CDR1 and CDR2: PRHDT, FYEKMQ (reference sequence). The germline V and J ends were trimmed by 2 bases and 8 bases, with 13 bases remaining between them. The full variable domain, rest sourced from reference TRBV13 and TRBJ2-1, is AAGVIQSPRHLIKEKRETATLKCYPIPRHDTVYWYQQGPGQDPQFLISFYEKMQSDKGSIPDRFSAQQFSDYHSELNMSSLELGDSALYFCASSLYRTDDEQFFGPGTRLTVL.

This clone has only one observation. This CDR3 reads CASSPRGRDTEAFF. CDR3 DNA: TGTGCCAGCAGCCCCAGGGGGCGCGACACTGAAGCTTTCTTT. V and J are TRBV11-1 and TRBJ1-1; 8 nucleotides line up with TRBD1. J lost 3 bases, V lost 5 bases, and 5 bases had no gene match. Germline assignment: CDR1 SGHAT and CDR2 FQDESV (reference sequence). The CDR3 is made up of 14 amino acids.

The genes are TRBV4-1 and TRBJ1-1, with no clear D. V dropped 0 bases and J dropped 11 bases, with 10 bases sitting between them. The CDR3 spans 12 residues. The germline CDR1 and CDR2 sequences are MGHRA and YSYEKL. The CDR3 coding sequence is TGCGCCAGCAGCCAAGAAACGCGGGCGGCTTTCTTT. Protein: CASSQETRAAFF.

This clone was seen only once. The chain joins TRBV5-6 to TRBJ1-2; 7 bases match TRBD1. Germline loops: CDR1 SGHDT, CDR2 YYEEEE. This CDR3 has 13 amino acids. The junction had 8 bases not matched to a gene; V was cut back by 4 bases and J by 8 bases. Here the CDR3 reads CASSPPDRRGYTF. The CDR3 bases are TGTGCCAGCAGCCCCCCGGACAGGAGAGGCTACACCTTC.

The chain uses TRBV19 and TRBJ2-2; D perhaps matches TRBD1 (5 bases). The CDR3 covers 16 residues. V shed 1 base and J shed 4 bases, with 13 bases lying between them. Germline loops: CDR1 LNHDA, CDR2 SQIVND (reference sequence). The CDR3 DNA follows: TGTGCCAGTAGTATAGGGGCAGGGCTTAGCACCGGGGAGCTGTTTTTT. It yields the protein CASSIGAGLSTGELFF.

The chain employs TRBV9 and TRBJ2-2; D ambiguous. V shed 0 bases and J shed 6 bases, with 6 bases lying between them. Germline V CDR1 and CDR2: SGDLS, YYNGEE. CDR3 length equals 13 residues. The CDR3 DNA is TGTGCCAGCAGCGTAGGGGTTGCCGGGGAGCTGTTTTTT. Translation gives CASSVGVAGELFF.

This chain uses TRBV19 with TRBJ1-1; 8 bases are shared with TRBD1. The length of the CDR3 is 14 residues. Germline trimming cut 10 bases from V and 1 base from J; bases unmatched to any gene: 8. Germline-derived CDR1 and CDR2 are LNHDA and SQIVND (reference sequence). The CDR3 is CATEIGQGNTEAFF. CDR3 coding DNA: TGTGCCACCGAAATAGGACAGGGGAACACTGAAGCTTTCTTT.

The chain carries TRBV7-2 and TRBJ2-3; either TRBD1 or TRBD2 may supply D (6 bases each). Trimming pared 6 bases from V and 0 bases from J, leaving 13 bases between. The CDR3 extends over 15 amino acids. The germline CDR1 and CDR2 sequences are SGHTA and FQGNSA. CDR3 region: CASSQTGTSTDTQYF. CDR3 sequence (DNA): TGTGCCAGCAGTCAAACAGGGACTAGCACAGATACGCAGTATTTT.

This chain connects TRBV9 to TRBJ2-7, with a possible D match to TRBD2 (5 bases). This CDR3 contains 12 residues. V was clipped by 5 bases and J by 7 bases, with 13 bases between them. CDR1 is SGDLS, CDR2 YYNGEE, per germline. Written as DNA, the CDR3 is TGTGCCAGCAGTTCCCGATCGGGGGAGCAGTACTTC. It yields the protein CASSSRSGEQYF.